This T cell receptor beta chain derives from a study of blood T cell repertoires in COVID-19. CDR3 length equals 14 residues. V shed 6 bases and J 7 bases; nucleotides not matched to a gene: 7. Germline CDR1 is SGHAT and CDR2 is FQNNGV. As originally analysed: Amplification from reference gene primers served as the basis for estimated nucleated cell counts. Assay used: immunoSEQ multiplex PCR; TCRdb lists only in-frame clones, some missing. Clone size and the V and J calls come from that table; the DNA yielded D and trimming. This table holds 250,000 to 350,000 clones, almost 90% found once. This clone came up a few times.

Sample: peripheral blood. The receptor comes from a woman in her 30s with COVID-19, enrolled during active disease. The J gene is TRBJ2-1, the V gene TRBV11-2; 9 nucleotides agree with TRBD1. The CDR3 region is CASRGTGSLNEQFF. The CDR3 DNA is TGTGCCAGCAGAGGGACAGGGAGCCTTAATGAGCAGTTCTTC.